These 5 T cell receptor beta chains came from one sample sequenced in a study of blood T cells in healthy people across ages. Then a second PCR, running roughly 6 to 12 cycles, was carried out with a sample-barcoded 5' primer and a J-beta primer mix. TCRdb itself ran the 5' RACE reads through MiXCR, one entry per CDR3 protein. The table records about 970,000 distinct CDR3 sequences, 51% of them present only once. Sequenced sample: blood. These TCRs come from a woman aged 55-69 years in good health.

This sequence joins TRBV13 and TRBJ2-5; 7 nucleotides align to TRBD2. The J call is uncertain, as TRBJ2-7 better fits the DNA end. Germline V gene data show CDR1 as PRHDT and CDR2 as FYEKMQ (reference sequence). The CDR3 extends over 15 amino acids. For the CDR3, the DNA is TGTGCCAGCAGCTTAGTGCCTAGCGGCAAATACGAGCAGTACTTC. Translated, it gives CASSLVPSGKYEQYF.

This clonotype has more than one count but fewer than ten. The CDR3 region is CSVEAGAYDYGYTF. The CDR3 bases are TGCAGCGTTGAGGCCGGGGCATATGATTATGGCTACACCTTC. This chain joins TRBV29-1 and TRBJ1-2, with D tentatively TRBD1 (5 bases). Germline CDR1 SQVTM, CDR2 ANQGSEA. The CDR3 extends over 14 amino acids. The germline V and J ends were trimmed by 3 bases and 5 bases, with 16 bases remaining between them.

This clonotype was observed a few times. The J gene is TRBJ1-4, the V gene TRBV5-1; D gene uncertain. CDR3 length equals 14 residues. From germline, CDR1 is SGHRS and CDR2 YFSETQ. Trimming left V 4 bases short and J 6 bases short, with 13 bases between. The CDR3 sequence is CASSGGPRDEKLFF. CDR3 DNA sequence: TGCGCCAGCAGCGGAGGGCCACGGGATGAAAAACTGTTTTTT. The full variable domain, in which reference TRBV5-1 and TRBJ1-4 provide the parts outside the CDR3, is KAGVTQTPRYLIKTRGQQVTLSCSPISGHRSVSWYQQTPGQGLQFLFEYFSETQRNKGNFPGRFSGRQFSNSRSEMNVSTLELGDSALYLCASSGGPRDEKLFFGSGTQLSVL.

This clonotype occurred a few times. This rearrangement joins TRBV20-1 to TRBJ2-4, with D perhaps TRBD1 (6 bases). CDR3 length: 16 amino acids. V was trimmed by 5 bases and J by 1 base, leaving 18 bases between them. Germline CDR1 and CDR2: DFQATT and SNEGSKA (reference sequence). In DNA, the CDR3 is TGCAGTGCTCCACCGCCAGGGGAAAGGGCCAAAAACATTCAGTACTTC. Translating gives CSAPPPGERAKNIQYF.

This clonotype was seen ten or more times. The chain employs TRBV10-3 and TRBJ2-7, with D perhaps TRBD2 (5 bases). CDR3 length equals 12 residues. CDR1 and CDR2 (germline): ENHRY, SYGVKD. V dropped 9 bases and J dropped 2 bases, with 11 bases sitting between them. Here the CDR3 reads CAIQTTTYEQYF. CDR3 sequence (DNA): TGTGCCATACAGACTACCACCTACGAGCAGTACTTC.